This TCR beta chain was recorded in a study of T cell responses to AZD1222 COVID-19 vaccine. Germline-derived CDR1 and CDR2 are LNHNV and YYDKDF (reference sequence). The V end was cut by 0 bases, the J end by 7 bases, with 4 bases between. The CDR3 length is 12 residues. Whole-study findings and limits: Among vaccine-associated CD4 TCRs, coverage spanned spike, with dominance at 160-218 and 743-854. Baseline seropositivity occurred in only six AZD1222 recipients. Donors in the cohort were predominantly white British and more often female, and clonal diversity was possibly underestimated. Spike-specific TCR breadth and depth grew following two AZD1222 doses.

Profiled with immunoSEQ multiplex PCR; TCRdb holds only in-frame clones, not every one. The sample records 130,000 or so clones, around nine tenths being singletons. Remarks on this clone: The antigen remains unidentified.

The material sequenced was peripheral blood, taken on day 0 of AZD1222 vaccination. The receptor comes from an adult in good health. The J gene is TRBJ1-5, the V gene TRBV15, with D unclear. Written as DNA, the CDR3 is TGTGCCACCAGCAGAGATCTCCAGCCCCAGCATTTT. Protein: CATSRDLQPQHF. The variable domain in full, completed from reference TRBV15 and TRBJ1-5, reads DAMVIQNPRYQVTQFGKPVTLSCSQTLNHNVMYWYQQKSSQAPKLLFHYYDKDFNNEADTPDNFQSRRPNTSFCFLDIRSPGLGDTAMYLCATSRDLQPQHFGDGTRLSIL.